The sequence of this T cell receptor (beta chain) was determined in a study of T-cell reconstitution after alpha-beta-depleted transplantation in children. Study observations and caveats: High day-60 TCRbeta diversity in some patients came from surviving recipient T cells and thymic progenitors. Expanded graft clones, several hundred of them, were reportedly the source of alpha-beta T cells about two months after transplant. Newly produced T cells mostly accounted for T-cell counts and diversity one year post-transplant.

Construction of the TCRbeta library involved unique molecular identifiers. TCRdb recomputed calls from the PCR reads with MiXCR, one row per CDR3 protein. In the table there are about 260,000 distinct CDR3 sequences, around 8% of which are singletons. This CDR3 contains 12 residues. The V gene lost 1 base and the J gene lost 10 bases, with 5 bases spanning the gap. Looked up from germline, CDR1 is SEHNR and CDR2 is FQNEAQ (reference sequence). Many counts were recorded for this clonotype. Its matching antigen is unknown. The sequencing here drew on PBMCs, mostly from graft donor cells, taken 180 days after TCRalphabeta/CD19-depleted stem cell transplant. This chain uses TRBV7-9 with TRBJ1-6; no firm D call. The source of this sequence is a male patient between 10 and 17 years old who had a stem cell transplant for acute lymphoblastic leukemia, so the T cells may come from the graft donor. The CDR3 nucleotides are TGTGCCAGCAGCTTAGACTGGTCACCCCTCCACTTT. It yields the protein CASSLDWSPLHF. Together with reference TRBV7-9 and TRBJ1-6, the CDR3 gives the full variable domain: DTGVSQNPRHKITKRGQNVTFRCDPISEHNRLYWYRQTLGQGPEFLTYFQNEAQLEKSRLLSDRFSAERPKGSFSTLEIQRTEQGDSAMYLCASSLDWSPLHFGNGTRLTVT.